The rows below give T cell receptor beta chains drawn from one sample of a study of radiotherapy plus CTLA-4 blockade in lung cancer. Repertoires were generated with immunoSEQ multiplex PCR, while TCRdb's copy carries only in-frame clones and drops some. This sample has 75,000 to 80,000 clones, with around 90% found just once. This sample comprised peripheral blood, obtained from a patient treated with radiotherapy plus ipilimumab. The receptors stem from a human donor with non-small cell lung cancer who had stable disease on radiotherapy plus ipilimumab. The CDR3 runs from the conserved cysteine through the conserved F or W. Each record gives: clone size, J gene, V gene, D gene, CDR3 protein, CDR3 DNA. D genes are given only for firm matches. Rows give clone size only sometimes, using once, few, many, or a class for an expanded clone.

NA	TRBJ1-1	TRBV30	TRBD1	CAWSVRYWISGTGGAGDTEAFF	TGTGCCTGGAGTGTGCGATACTGGATTTCCGGGACAGGGGGCGCAGGCGACACTGAAGCTTTCTTT
NA	TRBJ2-7	TRBV7-9	TRBD1	CASSSGQGFDEQYF	TGTGCCAGCAGCTCCGGACAGGGGTTCGACGAGCAGTACTTC
NA	TRBJ2-5	TRBV19	TRBD1	CASSIEGQGLVETQYF	TGTGCCAGTAGTATAGAGGGACAGGGGTTAGTTGAGACCCAGTACTTC
NA	TRBJ1-5	TRBV4-2	NA	CASSQDPSFQPQHF	TGTGCCAGCAGCCAAGATCCGTCTTTCCAGCCCCAGCATTTT
NA	TRBJ1-6	TRBV27	NA	CASRIGGVYNSPLHF	TGTGCCAGCAGGATAGGGGGTGTCTATAATTCACCCCTCCACTTT
NA	TRBJ2-7	TRBV5-1	TRBD2	CASSLGLAGGPPYEQYF	TGCGCCAGCAGCTTGGGACTAGCGGGAGGACCTCCCTACGAGCAGTACTTC
NA	TRBJ2-5	TRBV9	TRBD2	CASSVSRGGRETQYF	TGTGCCAGCAGCGTAAGCCGGGGGGGTAGGGAGACCCAGTACTTC
NA	TRBJ2-7	TRBV5-1	NA	CASSFGVPSYEQYF	TGCGCCAGCAGCTTCGGGGTTCCGTCCTACGAGCAGTACTTC
NA	TRBJ2-1	TRBV5-4	TRBD2	CASSLGLAGGNEQFF	TGTGCCAGCAGCTTAGGGCTAGCGGGAGGGAATGAGCAGTTCTTC
NA	TRBJ2-1	TRBV6-5	TRBD2	CATHLAGGSNEQFF	TGTGCCACGCATTTAGCGGGGGGTTCCAATGAGCAGTTCTTC
few	TRBJ1-3	TRBV10-3	TRBD1	CAIAGGTGNTIYF	TGTGCCATCGCAGGGGGGACTGGAAACACCATATATTTT
NA	TRBJ1-5	TRBV7-9	NA	CASSYGQTSNQPQHF	TGTGCCAGCAGCTATGGACAGACTAGCAATCAGCCCCAGCATTTT